One and the same sample provided the 12 T cell receptor beta chains below, sequenced in a study of blood T cell repertoires in COVID-19. Clones were sequenced by immunoSEQ multiplex PCR, and TCRdb holds only the in-frame ones, with some missing. The profile shows roughly 93,000 clones, 85% to 90% of them singletons. The sequencing sample was made of peripheral blood. The source of these receptors is a human donor in a cohort sampled during active COVID-19.

The chain combines TRBV20-1 with TRBJ1-2; D gene uncertain. Germline CDR1 reads DFQATT; CDR2 reads SNEGSKA (reference sequence). The V end lost 3 bases, the J end lost 7 bases, and 12 bases lay between the germline ends. The CDR3 is 12 amino acids. The CDR3, as DNA: TGCAGTGCTAGTCCGTTAATTCGTGGCTACACCTTC. Protein: CSASPLIRGYTF.

The chain combines TRBV6-4 with TRBJ1-5, with 7 positions matching TRBD1. With 3 bases clipped from V and 7 bases from J, the junction kept 6 bases outside the gene matches. In germline, CDR1 is MRHNA, CDR2 SNTAGT. This CDR3 has 14 amino acids. CDR3 protein: CASSERQGEQPQHF. DNA of the CDR3: TGTGCCAGCAGTGAGCGCCAGGGGGAACAGCCCCAGCATTTT.

This sequence joins TRBV13 and TRBJ2-1; D is perhaps TRBD2 (6 bases). From germline, CDR1 is PRHDT and CDR2 FYEKMQ (reference sequence). Trimming pared 2 bases from V and 2 bases from J, leaving 16 bases between. The CDR3 totals 17 residues. The CDR3 DNA reads TGTGCCAGCAGCTTAACGCCGGTAGCGGCTCCCTACAATGAGCAGTTCTTC. Protein: CASSLTPVAAPYNEQFF.

Here the CDR3 reads CASTRAGDRDEQYF. CDR3 sequence (DNA): TGTGCCAGCACCCGTGCGGGGGACCGAGACGAGCAGTACTTC. This chain links TRBV5-5 with TRBJ2-7, with 7 bases that match TRBD2. CDR3 length: 14 residues. The J segment lost 5 bases and the V segment lost 6 bases, leaving 11 bases of the junction unmatched. Germline V gene sequence: CDR1 SGHKS, CDR2 YYEKEE (reference sequence).

The chain employs TRBV5-1 and TRBJ2-1; D may be TRBD2 (5 bases). Trimming took 4 bases from V and 0 from J, leaving 11 bases between them. The CDR3 sequence is 15 residues long. Germline assignment: CDR1 SGHRS and CDR2 YFSETQ. The CDR3 nucleotides are TGCGCCAGCAGCCGTACCCGGGGCTCCTACAATGAGCAGTTCTTC. Its translation is CASSRTRGSYNEQFF.

The V gene is TRBV19, the J gene TRBJ1-2; TRBD1 is a possible D gene (5 bases). CDR3 length equals 13 residues. V lost 4 bases to trimming and J lost 8 bases, with 14 bases between them. CDR1 and CDR2 (germline): LNHDA, SQIVND (reference sequence). This CDR3 reads CASSNGALRGYTF. Here the CDR3 DNA reads TGTGCCAGTAGTAATGGGGCTTTGAGGGGCTACACCTTC.

The chain is built from TRBV19 and TRBJ2-1, with 7 bases that match TRBD2. Looked up from germline, CDR1 is LNHDA and CDR2 is SQIVND (reference sequence). CDR3 length: 15 amino acids. Trimming took 6 bases from V and 10 from J; bases not matched to a gene: 15. The CDR3 protein is CASRAGDKVSFEQFF. CDR3 bases: TGTGCCAGTAGGGCGGGAGACAAGGTGTCATTCGAGCAGTTCTTC.

The chain combines TRBV5-1 with TRBJ2-7; TRBD2 matches at 13 bases. The CDR3 consists of 16 residues. The germline gives CDR1 SGHRS, CDR2 YFSETQ. The V and J ends lost 4 bases and 4 bases, in that order; junction bases with no gene match: 8. The CDR3 bases are TGCGCCAGCAGCCCCCTACTAGCGGGAGGGGCTTACGAGCAGTACTTC. Its translation is CASSPLLAGGAYEQYF.

The chain couples TRBV9 to TRBJ2-2; 13 bases are a match to TRBD2. This CDR3 has 17 residues. The V gene's germline CDR1 is SGDLS and CDR2 YYNGEE. Trimming at V came to 6 bases and at J to 6 bases, leaving 11 bases not matched to a gene. CDR3 sequence reads: CASTSRTSGSGAGELFF. CDR3 nucleotides: TGTGCCAGCACCAGCAGGACTAGCGGGAGTGGAGCCGGGGAGCTGTTTTTT.

V is TRBV18 and J is TRBJ2-1, with 7 bases lining up with TRBD1. CDR3 size: 14 residues. V was pared by 3 bases and J by 9 bases, with 8 bases of the junction left unmatched. Germline CDR1 is KGHSH and CDR2 is LQKENI. The CDR3 sequence: CASSPFTGVTEQFF. CDR3 in DNA: TGTGCCAGCTCACCGTTTACAGGGGTTACTGAGCAGTTCTTC.

At least ten counts were recorded for this clone. The chain has TRBV28 and TRBJ1-4; no clear D gene. V was clipped by 6 bases and J by 8 bases, with 10 bases between them. Germline V gene sequence: CDR1 MDHEN, CDR2 SYDVKM. This CDR3 has 12 residues. The CDR3 DNA sequence: TGTGCCAGCAGCCTCCAGTCGGAAAAACTGTTTTTT. This encodes CASSLQSEKLFF.

V usage is TRBV28 and J usage is TRBJ1-4, with D tentatively TRBD1 (5 bases). Trimming stripped 8 bases from V and 5 bases from J, with 15 bases between. Germline V gene lookup returns CDR1 MDHEN and CDR2 SYDVKM. The CDR3 length is 14 residues. The CDR3 DNA follows: TGTGCCAGCCTTGGCGGGGCCCAGAATGAAAAACTGTTTTTT. As protein: CASLGGAQNEKLFF. The variable domain in full, with the rest retrieved from reference TRBV28 and TRBJ1-4, is DVKVTQSSRYLVKRTGEKVFLECVQDMDHENMFWYRQDPGLGLRLIYFSYDVKMKEKGDIPEGYSVSREKKERFSLILESASTNQTSMYLCASLGGAQNEKLFFGSGTQLSVL.